The rows below give T cell receptor beta chains drawn from one sample of a study of PD-L1 blockade in urothelial cancer. TCRdb's table, derived via immunoSEQ multiplex PCR, lists solely in-frame clones and lacks some. The sample gives roughly 110,000 clones, 91% of which show up once; more than 3% is in the top ten. Sequenced here: PBMCs, sampled around atezolizumab (anti-PD-L1) treatment. The receptors shown here come from a man in his sixties with urothelial cancer. The CDR3 runs from the conserved cysteine through the conserved F or W. D genes are given only for firm matches. Size is omitted from some rows. Given values are once, few, many or a class for expanded clones.

j_gene	v_gene	d_gene	abundance	CDR3nt	CDR3aa
TRBJ2-5	TRBV19	TRBD1	once	TGTGCCAGTAGTTTCCGGGACAGGAGTGAGACCCAGTACTTC	CASSFRDRSETQYF
TRBJ2-3	TRBV19	TRBD2	.	TGTGCCAGTAGTCTGGAATGGGAGGGATACACAGATACGCAGTATTTT	CASSLEWEGYTDTQYF
TRBJ1-2	TRBV9	.	.	TGTGCCAGCAGCGTAGCGGACAGTCCAAACTATGGCTACACCTTC	CASSVADSPNYGYTF
TRBJ2-7	TRBV15	TRBD2	.	TGTGCCACCAGCAGAGGATTAGCGGGAGGTTCCTACGAGCAGTACTTC	CATSRGLAGGSYEQYF
TRBJ2-1	TRBV4-3	TRBD2	.	TGCGCCAGCAGCCAAGATGCCGGGACTAGCGGGAGGGGGCAGTTCTTC	CASSQDAGTSGRGQFF
TRBJ2-7	TRBV9	TRBD1	.	TGTGCCAGCAGCGTAGAACAGGGGTCCTACGAGCAGTACTTC	CASSVEQGSYEQYF
TRBJ1-5	TRBV19	TRBD1	.	TGTGCCAGTAGTAACACCGGGACAGGGAAAAATCAGCCCCAGCATTTT	CASSNTGTGKNQPQHF
TRBJ2-7	TRBV21-1	.	few	TGTGCCAGCATCCCGCCCCCCGGCTACGAGCAGTACTTC	CASIPPPGYEQYF
TRBJ2-1	TRBV9	.	.	TGTGCCAGCAGCGTACGGGGGTATCGTGACAATGAGCAGTTCTTC	CASSVRGYRDNEQFF
TRBJ2-1	TRBV11-3	TRBD1	.	TGTGCCAGCAGCTTACAGGGGGCAGGGGAGCAGTTCTTC	CASSLQGAGEQFF
TRBJ2-7	TRBV6-5	.	few	TGTGCCAGCAGTTACTCGAGAAGCTTCGAGCAGTACTTC	CASSYSRSFEQYF
TRBJ1-1	TRBV4-2	TRBD1	.	TGTGCCAGCAGCCCATCGACAGGGGTCACTGAAGCTTTCTTT	CASSPSTGVTEAFF
TRBJ1-4	TRBV18	.	.	TGTGCCAGCTCACCAAAGGGGCAGAATGAAAAACTGTTTTTT	CASSPKGQNEKLFF
TRBJ2-7	TRBV19	TRBD1	.	TGTGCCAGTAGTTTCGGACAGGGGGCCGCCTACGAGCAGTACTTC	CASSFGQGAAYEQYF
TRBJ2-3	TRBV6-6	TRBD2	.	TGTGCCAGCAGTTACCCTCCGGGAGGGTTGACAGATACGCAGTATTTT	CASSYPPGGLTDTQYF
TRBJ2-7	TRBV18	TRBD1	few	TGTGCCAGCTCACCTGGGACAGGACTTTCCTACGAGCAGTACTTC	CASSPGTGLSYEQYF
TRBJ1-5	TRBV4-2	TRBD1	.	TGTGCCAGCAGCCGCCGGACAGGGGTGGGGAATAGCAATCAGCCCCAGCATTTT	CASSRRTGVGNSNQPQHF
TRBJ2-7	TRBV6-1	TRBD1	.	TGTGCCAGCTCTAGGGACAGGGGTGGAGAGCAGTACTTC	CASSRDRGGEQYF
TRBJ1-4	TRBV5-5	.	.	TGTGCCAGCAGTTGGGCCCAGTCTGCAACTAATGAAAAACTGTTTTTT	CASSWAQSATNEKLFF
TRBJ2-1	TRBV7-2	TRBD2	.	TGTGCCAGCAGCTTAATGGCGGGGGAAAACAATGAGCAGTTCTTC	CASSLMAGENNEQFF
TRBJ2-3	TRBV30	TRBD2	.	TGTGCCTGGAGTACCGGACTAGCGGGAGCCGGGGATACGCAGTATTTT	CAWSTGLAGAGDTQYF
TRBJ2-1	TRBV7-2	TRBD2	.	TGTGCCAGCACCGACACTAGCGGGATAGGGAATGAGCAGTTCTTC	CASTDTSGIGNEQFF
TRBJ1-6	TRBV5-6	.	.	TGTGCCAGCACGGTGGGGCATTCACCCCTCCACTTT	CASTVGHSPLHF
TRBJ2-5	TRBV4-2	.	.	TGTGCCAGCAGCACGCGGGACCACGAGGGAGAGACCCAGTACTTC	CASSTRDHEGETQYF
TRBJ2-1	TRBV5-1	.	.	TGCGCCAGCAGCTTTTCCCCCCCCGGGGGTGTTGACAATGAGCAGTTCTTC	CASSFSPPGGVDNEQFF
TRBJ1-3	TRBV19	.	.	TGTGCCAGTAGTATGAGGGATTCTGGAAACACCATATATTTT	CASSMRDSGNTIYF
TRBJ2-2	TRBV4-1	TRBD1	.	TGCGCCAGCAGCCCTCTCCCCGGGACAGGGAGTACCGGGGAGCTGTTTTTT	CASSPLPGTGSTGELFF
TRBJ2-1	TRBV30	TRBD2	.	TGTGCCTGGAGTGTACGAGCGGGGGGGCCGTCATACAATGAGCAGTTCTTC	CAWSVRAGGPSYNEQFF
TRBJ1-1	TRBV7-3	TRBD1	.	TGTGCCAGCAGCGACCGACAGGGCACTGAAGCTTTCTTT	CASSDRQGTEAFF
TRBJ2-2	TRBV7-3	TRBD2	.	TGTGCCAGCAGCCCCCCGGGGGGTAGCACCGGGGAGCTGTTTTTT	CASSPPGGSTGELFF
TRBJ1-4	TRBV5-1	.	.	TGCGCCAGCAGCTCGACAGGAAATACTAATGAAAAACTGTTTTTT	CASSSTGNTNEKLFF
TRBJ2-3	TRBV5-4	TRBD2	.	TGTGCCAGCAGCTTGGTCGGCCTAGCGGGACGGCCAGATACGCAGTATTTT	CASSLVGLAGRPDTQYF
TRBJ1-2	TRBV2	TRBD1	.	TGTGCCAGCAGTCGAACGGGACAGGGGTACTATGGCTACACCTTC	CASSRTGQGYYGYTF
TRBJ2-1	TRBV11-1	TRBD2	once	TGTGCCAGCAGCTTAGGGAAGACTAGCGGGAGAAACAATGAGCAGTTCTTC	CASSLGKTSGRNNEQFF
TRBJ2-7	TRBV2	TRBD2	.	TGTGCCAGCAGTGCGGGAGGACCCTACGAGCAGTACTTC	CASSAGGPYEQYF
TRBJ2-7	TRBV5-1	TRBD1	.	TGCGCCAGCAGCTTAGGACAGGGGAGGGACGAGCAGTACTTC	CASSLGQGRDEQYF
TRBJ2-5	TRBV7-9	.	.	TGTGCCAGCAGCTTAGTTCCTGGGGGCTCGGAGACCCAGTACTTC	CASSLVPGGSETQYF
TRBJ2-1	TRBV28	TRBD2	once	TGTGCCAGCAGAGGGACTAGCGGGAGGGCCGGGTCCTACAATGAGCAGTTCTTC	CASRGTSGRAGSYNEQFF
TRBJ2-1	TRBV15	TRBD1	once	TGTGCCACCAGCAGAGCTCCGGGACAGGGGTGGGATGAGCAGTTCTTC	CATSRAPGQGWDEQFF
TRBJ2-7	TRBV5-1	TRBD1	once	TGCGCCAGCAGCTTGGAAGTGACAGGGAGCTACGAGCAGTACTTC	CASSLEVTGSYEQYF
TRBJ1-2	TRBV7-2	.	.	TGTGCCAGCAGCCGCCAGGAGGGGAGTTTAAGCTACACCTTC	CASSRQEGSLSYTF
TRBJ2-7	TRBV28	.	.	TGTGCCAGCAGTTTTCAGGTTCCCTACGAGCAGTACTTC	CASSFQVPYEQYF
TRBJ1-1	TRBV5-3	TRBD1	.	TGTGCCAGAAGCTTGCCGCCTACAGGGGACACTGAAGCTTTCTTT	CARSLPPTGDTEAFF
TRBJ2-7	TRBV30	TRBD1	.	TGTGCCTGGAGTGCCTGGGACAGGGGCCCCGGCGAGCAGTACTTC	CAWSAWDRGPGEQYF
TRBJ1-3	TRBV6-1	TRBD1	.	TGTGCCAGCAGTTGGGGACAGAGAGGAAACACCATATATTTT	CASSWGQRGNTIYF
TRBJ2-7	TRBV7-9	TRBD1	.	TGTGCCAGCAGCTTGGGGCAGGGGGACTACGAGCAGTACTTC	CASSLGQGDYEQYF
TRBJ1-2	TRBV5-1	.	.	TGCGCCAGCAGCTTGGCGGCGTCAGGGCACTATGGCTACACCTTC	CASSLAASGHYGYTF
TRBJ1-1	TRBV5-4	.	.	TGTGCCAGCAGGTACCAGGGGTCCCGCACTGAAGCTTTCTTT	CASRYQGSRTEAFF
TRBJ1-1	TRBV18	.	.	TGTGCCAGCTCACCACCGCCGGGGTTAGGTGGTAACACTGAAGCTTTCTTT	CASSPPPGLGGNTEAFF
TRBJ2-3	TRBV7-9	.	.	TGTGCCAGCAGCTTAAGGAGGGGCGGTGGGGGGACAGATACGCAGTATTTT	CASSLRRGGGGTDTQYF
TRBJ2-7	TRBV9	TRBD2	.	TGTGCCAGTAGTCGGGACGGGGGGGGAACCTACGAGCAGTACTTC	CASSRDGGGTYEQYF
TRBJ2-4	TRBV10-2	TRBD1	once	TGCGCCAGCAGTCCATACATCGGACAGGGTATTTCCATTCAGTACTTC	CASSPYIGQGISIQYF
TRBJ2-2	TRBV4-3	.	.	TGCGCCAGCAGCCCGAAAGGAGGATCCGTTAACACCGGGGAGCTGTTTTTT	CASSPKGGSVNTGELFF
TRBJ2-1	TRBV5-1	TRBD2	.	TGCGCCAGCAGCGGGGCTAGCGGGCAATACAATGAGCAGTTCTTC	CASSGASGQYNEQFF
TRBJ2-5	TRBV7-2	TRBD2	.	TGTGCCAGCAGCTTAATCAGCGGGGCAGAGACCCAGTACTTC	CASSLISGAETQYF
TRBJ2-5	TRBV5-1	.	.	TGCGCCAGCAGCAACGGACAGAAAGAGACCCAGTACTTC	CASSNGQKETQYF
TRBJ2-1	TRBV27	TRBD1	.	TGTGCCAGCAGTTTTACAGGGGGTAGTTGGGCCAATGAGCAGTTCTTC	CASSFTGGSWANEQFF
TRBJ2-5	TRBV4-3	TRBD2	.	TGCGCCAGCAGCCAGGCACTAGCGGGGAACCAAGAGACCCAGTACTTC	CASSQALAGNQETQYF
TRBJ2-1	TRBV5-1	TRBD1	.	TGCGCCAGCAGCTTGTCACAGGGGGTAAATGAGCAGTTCTTC	CASSLSQGVNEQFF